The 18 T cell receptor beta chains listed next were all sequenced from one sample in a study of blood T cell repertoires in COVID-19. Measured with immunoSEQ multiplex PCR; TCRdb has only the in-frame clones, and not every one. The repertoire includes some 150,000 clones, 80% to 90% of them detected once, and 1.5% to 1.9% sits in the top ten. Input material: peripheral blood. These receptors were taken from an older woman with acute or convalescent COVID-19.

The chain uses TRBV30 and TRBJ2-7; D perhaps matches TRBD1 (6 bases). The length of the CDR3 is 13 residues. Germline V gene data show CDR1 as GTSNPN and CDR2 as SVGIG (reference sequence). Between the trimmed V and J ends, which lost 0 bases and 2 bases, there was a span of 8 bases. The CDR3 protein is CAWSVQGAYEQYF. CDR3 nucleotides: TGTGCCTGGAGTGTACAGGGAGCCTACGAGCAGTACTTC.

The chain couples TRBV5-1 to TRBJ1-3; the D is unclear. Trimming pared 0 bases from V and 7 bases from J, leaving 8 bases between. The CDR3 is 13 residues long. Germline values: CDR1 SGHRS, CDR2 YFSETQ. Here the CDR3 DNA reads TGCGCCAGCAGCTTGGCCGATCGGAACACCATATATTTT. Residues: CASSLADRNTIYF.

This sequence joins TRBV5-6 and TRBJ2-2, with a tentative D call TRBD1 (5 bases). The CDR3 totals 13 residues. With 4 bases removed from V and 6 bases from J, the gap between germline ends came to 10 bases. Germline loops: CDR1 SGHDT, CDR2 YYEEEE. The CDR3: CASSPLGAGELFF. The CDR3 DNA follows: TGTGCCAGCAGCCCCTTAGGGGCCGGGGAGCTGTTTTTT. The entire variable domain, with the rest obtained from reference TRBV5-6 and TRBJ2-2, is as follows: DAGVTQSPTHLIKTRGQQVTLRCSPKSGHDTVSWYQQALGQGPQFIFQYYEEEERQRGNFPDRFSGHQFPNYSSELNVNALLLGDSALYLCASSPLGAGELFFGEGSRLTVL.

The rearrangement links TRBV29-1 to TRBJ1-5; 8 bases line up with TRBD1. The ends lost 5 bases at V and 1 base at J; junction bases unmatched: 7. The CDR3 totals 15 residues. Germline V gives CDR1 SQVTM, CDR2 ANQGSEA. The CDR3 coding sequence is TGCAGCGTTTCCCAGGGGGCTGAAAGCAATCAGCCCCAGCATTTT. Encoded protein: CSVSQGAESNQPQHF.

The V and J genes are TRBV2 and TRBJ2-7; D possibly corresponds to TRBD1 (5 bases). Germline V gene sequence: CDR1 SNHLY, CDR2 FYNNEI. Trimming cost V 5 bases and J 1 base, with 18 bases left between them. The CDR3 is 16 amino acids. The CDR3 DNA sequence: TGTGCCAGCAGTTTAGGGTACAGGCTCCTTTCCTACGAGCAGTACTTC. Translation gives CASSLGYRLLSYEQYF.

The chain links TRBV6-2 or TRBV6-3 to TRBJ1-3, with D hard to call. Trimming took 5 bases from V and 3 from J, leaving 17 bases between them. The CDR3 spans 16 residues. Germline CDR1 reads MNHEY; CDR2 reads SVGEGT. CDR3 bases: TGTGCCAGCAGTCGTACCGTACGAGGCGTTGGAAACACCATATATTTT. This translates into CASSRTVRGVGNTIYF.

J is TRBJ2-7 and V is TRBV11-2, with 8 bases identical to TRBD2. Germline V gene lookup returns CDR1 SGHAT and CDR2 FQNNGV. The CDR3 runs 17 residues. V shed 5 bases, J shed 7 bases, and the junction held 19 bases outside the gene matches. In DNA, the CDR3 is TGTGCCAGCAGCCGACCGGGGGGGGACCCCTCAACTATGGAGCAGTACTTC. It translates to CASSRPGGDPSTMEQYF.

V and J are TRBV6-5 and TRBJ1-6; possible D gene TRBD1, 6 bases. V was pared by 5 bases and J by 6 bases, with 14 bases between. From germline, CDR1 is MNHEY and CDR2 SVGAGI. This CDR3 has 15 residues. In nucleotides, the CDR3 is TGTGCCAGCAGTCGAGGAAACAGGGTTAATTCACCCCTCCACTTT. Translated, it gives CASSRGNRVNSPLHF.

The rearrangement joins TRBV18 to TRBJ2-2; 10 nucleotides line up with TRBD1. The CDR3 sequence is 16 residues long. V lost 0 bases to trimming and J lost 5 bases; unmatched junction nucleotides: 3. The germline V gene encodes CDR1 KGHSH and CDR2 LQKENI. DNA for the CDR3: TGTGCCAGCTCACCACCGGGACAGGGGAGGACCGGGGAGCTGTTTTTT. Translation gives CASSPPGQGRTGELFF.

This clone came up once. The genes are TRBV9 and TRBJ1-1, with D possibly TRBD1 on 6 matching bases. Per germline, CDR1 SGDLS and CDR2 YYNGEE. CDR3 length: 15 residues. Trimming stripped 0 bases from V and 2 bases from J, with 11 bases between. CDR3 amino acids: CASSVEGQPNTEAFF. CDR3 DNA: TGTGCCAGCAGCGTAGAAGGACAGCCCAACACTGAAGCTTTCTTT.

This chain connects TRBV7-8 to TRBJ1-2; the D is unclear. Trimming pared 1 base from V and 2 bases from J, leaving 11 bases between. CDR1 is SGHVS, CDR2 FQNEAQ, per germline. CDR3 length equals 15 residues. CDR3 region: CASSLGSTVNYGYTF. CDR3 coding DNA: TGTGCCAGCAGCTTAGGATCCACAGTCAACTATGGCTACACCTTC.

This clone was found a few times. In DNA, the CDR3 is TGCGCCAGCAGCTCCCGGGCAGGGCCGAGCGGGGAGCTGTTTTTT. This translates into CASSSRAGPSGELFF. The rearrangement joins TRBV5-1 to TRBJ2-2; TRBD1 is a possible D gene (5 bases). The germline CDR1 and CDR2 sequences are SGHRS and YFSETQ. Trimming stripped 3 bases from V and 7 bases from J, with 16 bases between. The CDR3 totals 15 residues.

This chain connects TRBV5-6 to TRBJ1-1; D is ambiguous. The germline gives CDR1 SGHDT, CDR2 YYEEEE. V was cut by 0 bases and J by 6 bases, with 9 bases left in between. CDR3 length equals 13 residues. The CDR3 loop is CASSLAEAPEAFF. The CDR3, as DNA: TGTGCCAGCAGCTTGGCCGAGGCTCCTGAAGCTTTCTTT.

The gene calls are TRBV6-6 and TRBJ2-7, with TRBD2 identical over 11 bases. The CDR3 runs 16 residues. J gave up 4 bases and V 5 bases, and 10 bases lay outside the gene matches. Germline loops: CDR1 MNHNY, CDR2 SVGAGI (reference sequence). The CDR3 protein is CASSNLPGLAVYEQYF. The DNA for the CDR3 is TGTGCCAGCAGTAACCTACCGGGACTAGCGGTATACGAGCAGTACTTC.

This chain links TRBV18 with TRBJ2-5; TRBD2 matches 7 bases. CDR1 is KGHSH, CDR2 LQKENI, per germline. The length of the CDR3 is 15 residues. The ends lost 0 bases at V and 6 bases at J; junction bases unmatched: 7. The CDR3: CASSPPVGGEKTQYF. DNA for the CDR3: TGTGCCAGCTCACCACCGGTGGGGGGGGAGAAGACCCAGTACTTC.

The V call is TRBV6-5, the J call TRBJ1-2; possibly TRBD1 for D (6 bases). Germline V gives CDR1 MNHEY, CDR2 SVGAGI. This CDR3 has 13 amino acids. Trimming removed 6 bases at V and 5 bases at J, with 13 bases between. CDR3 in DNA: TGTGCCAGCAGCGAGACAGGCACATATGGCTACACCTTC. Translating gives CASSETGTYGYTF.

V and J are TRBV27 and TRBJ1-1; D is ambiguous. Deletions cut 2 bases from V and 5 bases from J, with 15 bases between. CDR3 length equals 15 residues. Germline V gene sequence: CDR1 MNHEY, CDR2 SMNVEV (reference sequence). DNA of the CDR3: TGTGCCAGCAGTTTAAGTGTAGCAGGCGGGACTGAAGCTTTCTTT. The encoded protein is CASSLSVAGGTEAFF.

The chain combines TRBV7-9 with TRBJ2-3; TRBD2 aligns across 7 bases. The CDR3 runs to 18 residues. CDR1 SEHNR and CDR2 FQNEAQ come from the germline V gene (reference sequence). The trim removed 2 bases at V and 0 bases at J, leaving 11 bases unmatched. The CDR3: CASSLPSLGRGSTDTQYF. The CDR3 DNA is TGTGCCAGCAGCTTACCCTCCCTTGGGCGGGGGAGCACAGATACGCAGTATTTT.